This T cell receptor beta chain was captured in a study of blood T cell repertoires in COVID-19. Study at large: There were acute and convalescent COVID-19 samples, and they came from the United States, Italy and Spain. T cells, B-cell-depleted T cells, or PBMCs provided the cDNA or gDNA that served as material.

As originally analysed: Amplifying reference gene primers gave estimates of nucleated cell counts. This table comes from immunoSEQ multiplex PCR, and its TCRdb copy is limited to in-frame clones, with some not included. V, J and clone size reflect that table, while D and trimming were determined from the DNA. The table lists about 140,000 clones, over 80% of them singletons. This CDR3 spans 13 amino acids. The germline V and J ends were trimmed by 4 bases and 5 bases, with 9 bases remaining between them. Germline V gene data show CDR1 as SGHVS and CDR2 as FQNEAQ. This chain connects TRBV7-8 to TRBJ1-5; D unresolved. The sample consisted of peripheral blood. The TCR sequence derives from a man aged 55 to 70 with active or convalescent COVID-19. Written as DNA, the CDR3 is TGTGCCAGCAGCTGGGCCGGGGATCAGCCCCAGCATTTT. Encoded protein: CASSWAGDQPQHF.